This T cell receptor beta chain came from a study of blood T cells in healthy people across ages. Study background: Per every two T cells, about one barcoded beta molecule was captured by template switching.

There are 14 residues in the CDR3. V was clipped by 0 bases and J by 7 bases, with 12 bases between them. CDR1 and CDR2 from the germline V gene are SGHAT and FQNNGV. Per individual sample, total RNA of at least 5 micrograms was extracted. Together with a sample-barcoded 5' primer, a J-beta primer mix was included in a second PCR lasting roughly 6 to 12 cycles. Using its own MiXCR run on the 5' RACE reads, TCRdb lists one record per CDR3 protein. In the table there are 700,000 to 1,000,000 distinct CDR3 sequences, roughly 44% of which are singletons. This receptor was obtained from a man in his sixties in good health. The V gene is TRBV11-2, the J gene TRBJ2-5, with D perhaps TRBD2 (5 bases). The sequencing input was blood. CDR3 amino acids: CASSLDLGERTQYF. CDR3 DNA sequence: TGTGCCAGCAGCTTAGATCTCGGGGAGCGGACCCAGTACTTC.